The clone carrying this T cell receptor beta chain has just one count. Seattle researchers signed up patients amid active infection and tracked them longitudinally. The CDR3 spans 13 residues. V lost 6 bases to trimming and J lost 5 bases, with 16 bases between them. The V gene's germline CDR1 is SQVTM and CDR2 ANQGSEA. The data belong to a study of blood T cell repertoires in COVID-19. The overall study: COVID-19 samples collected from the United States, Italy and Spain covered acute and convalescent phases. PBMCs, B-cell-depleted T cells, or T cells were the source of the cDNA or gDNA that made up the material.

Only in-frame clones appear in the TCRdb table, and some are missing; sequencing was by immunoSEQ multiplex PCR. The repertoire holds fewer than 450,000 clones, roughly 86% seen once, with 6% to 8% in the top ten. Sample: peripheral blood. The origin of this receptor is a woman in her 70s with COVID-19, enrolled during active disease. The chain links TRBV29-1 to TRBJ2-5; a possible D gene is TRBD1 (6 bases). The CDR3 DNA follows: TGCAGCGTGACACAGGGTAGGGCGGAGACCCAGTACTTC. It translates to CSVTQGRAETQYF.